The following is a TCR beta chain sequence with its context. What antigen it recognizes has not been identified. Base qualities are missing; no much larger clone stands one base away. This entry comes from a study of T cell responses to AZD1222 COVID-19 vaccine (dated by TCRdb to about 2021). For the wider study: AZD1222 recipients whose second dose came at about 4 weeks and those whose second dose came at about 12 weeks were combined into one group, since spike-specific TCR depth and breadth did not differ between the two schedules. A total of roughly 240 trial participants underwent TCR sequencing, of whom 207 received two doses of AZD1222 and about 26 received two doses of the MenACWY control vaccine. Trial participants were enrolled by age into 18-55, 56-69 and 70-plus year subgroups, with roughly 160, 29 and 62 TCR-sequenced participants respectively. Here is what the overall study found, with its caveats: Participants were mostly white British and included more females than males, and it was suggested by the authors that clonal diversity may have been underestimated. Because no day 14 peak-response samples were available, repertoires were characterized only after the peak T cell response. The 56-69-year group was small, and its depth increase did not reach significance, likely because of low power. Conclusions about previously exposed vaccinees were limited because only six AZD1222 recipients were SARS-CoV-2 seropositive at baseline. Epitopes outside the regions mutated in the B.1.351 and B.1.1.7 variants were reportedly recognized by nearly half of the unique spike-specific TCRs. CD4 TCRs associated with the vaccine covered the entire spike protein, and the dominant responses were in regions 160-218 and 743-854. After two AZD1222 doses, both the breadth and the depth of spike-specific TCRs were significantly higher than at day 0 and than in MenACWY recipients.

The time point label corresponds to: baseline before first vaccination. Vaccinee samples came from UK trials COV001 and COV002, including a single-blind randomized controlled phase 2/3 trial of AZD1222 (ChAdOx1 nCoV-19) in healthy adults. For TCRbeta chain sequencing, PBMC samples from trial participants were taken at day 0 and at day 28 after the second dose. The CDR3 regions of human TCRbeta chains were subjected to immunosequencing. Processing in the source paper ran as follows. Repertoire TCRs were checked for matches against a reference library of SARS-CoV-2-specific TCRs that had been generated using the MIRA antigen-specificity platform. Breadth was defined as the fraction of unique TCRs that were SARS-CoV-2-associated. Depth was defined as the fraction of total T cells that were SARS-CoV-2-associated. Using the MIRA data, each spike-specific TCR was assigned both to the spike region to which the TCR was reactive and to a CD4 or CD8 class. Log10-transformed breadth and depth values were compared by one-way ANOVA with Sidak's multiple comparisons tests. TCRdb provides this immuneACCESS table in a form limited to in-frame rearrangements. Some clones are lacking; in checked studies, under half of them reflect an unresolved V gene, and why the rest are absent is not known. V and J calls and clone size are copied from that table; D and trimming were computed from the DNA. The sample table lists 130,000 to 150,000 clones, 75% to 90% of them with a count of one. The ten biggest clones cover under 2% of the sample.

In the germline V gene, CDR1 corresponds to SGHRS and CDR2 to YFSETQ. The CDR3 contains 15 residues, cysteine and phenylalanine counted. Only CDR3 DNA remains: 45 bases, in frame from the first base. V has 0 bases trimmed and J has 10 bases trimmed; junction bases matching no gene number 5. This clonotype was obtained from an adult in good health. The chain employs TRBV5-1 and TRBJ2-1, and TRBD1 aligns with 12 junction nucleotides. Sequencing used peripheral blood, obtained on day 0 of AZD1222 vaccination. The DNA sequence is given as TGCGCCAGCAGCTTGGGCGGGACAGGGGGCTGGGAGCAGTTCTTC. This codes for CASSLGGTGGWEQFF. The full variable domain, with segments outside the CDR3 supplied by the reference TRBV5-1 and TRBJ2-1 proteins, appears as KAGVTQTPRYLIKTRGQQVTLSCSPISGHRSVSWYQQTPGQGLQFLFEYFSETQRNKGNFPGRFSGRQFSNSRSEMNVSTLELGDSALYLCASSLGGTGGWEQFFGPGTRLTVL.